The rows below give T cell receptor beta chains drawn from one sample of a study of response to subunit inactivated influenza vaccine. MiXCR was run by TCRdb on the RT-PCR reads, yielding one entry per CDR3 protein. The sample lists 800,000 or so distinct CDR3 sequences; around 20% were seen once. The source was PBMCs from blood, collected approximately 5 days after vaccination. The receptors derive from a man in his fifties who received an inactivated influenza vaccine. CDR3s include the opening cysteine and the closing phenylalanine or tryptophan. A D gene is named only where the DNA matches it firmly. A row's size may be missing; if present it is once, few, many or a size class.

D gene | J gene | clone size | V gene | CDR3 DNA | CDR3 protein
- | TRBJ1-5 | few | TRBV6-5 | TGTGCCAGCAGTTACTTTGCAGGGGAGGGTCAGCCCCAGCATTTT | CASSYFAGEGQPQHF
- | TRBJ1-5 | - | TRBV20-1 | TGCAGTGCTAGAGGCGGGGACGCCAATCAGCCCCAGCATTTT | CSARGGDANQPQHF
- | TRBJ2-5 | many | TRBV10-3 | TGTGCCATCAGTGAGAGTGGCGGGGGCGAGACCCAGTACTTC | CAISESGGGETQYF
TRBD2 | TRBJ2-1 | - | TRBV27 | TGTGCCAGCAGTCCGTATCCGGGGAGGGCCTCCTACAATGAGCAGTTCTTC | CASSPYPGRASYNEQFF
- | TRBJ1-1 | - | TRBV10-3 | TGTGCCATCAGTACCATGGCGGTCTCAGAGAACACTGAAGCTTTCTTT | CAISTMAVSENTEAFF
TRBD2 | TRBJ2-2 | - | TRBV5-1 | TGCGCCAGCAGCTCTCGGGCGGGGGTCGCCGGGGAGCTGTTTTTT | CASSSRAGVAGELFF
TRBD1 | TRBJ2-5 | once | TRBV7-9 | TGTGCCAGCAGCGAGGTACTCTCAGGGGGAGAGACCCAGTACTTC | CASSEVLSGGETQYF
TRBD2 | TRBJ2-3 | once | TRBV5-1 | TGCGCCAGCAGCTTGACCAGCGGGAGGGCCGTAGATACGCAGTATTTT | CASSLTSGRAVDTQYF
- | TRBJ2-1 | - | TRBV20-1 | TGCAGTGCCCAACGGCTCGGGGTGGGCTCCTACAATGAGCAGTTCTTC | CSAQRLGVGSYNEQFF
- | TRBJ2-7 | few | TRBV7-9 | TGTGCCAGCAGCTCTGGGCGACAGTCCTACGAGCAGTACTTC | CASSSGRQSYEQYF
- | TRBJ1-6 | many | TRBV20-1 | TGCAGTGCCCCGGAGGGATCTAATTCACCCCTCCACTTT | CSAPEGSNSPLHF
- | TRBJ2-5 | many | TRBV29-1 | TGCAGCTCCCGGCAGGGGCAAGAGACCCAGTACTTC | CSSRQGQETQYF
- | TRBJ2-7 | few | TRBV7-9 | TGTGCCAGCAGCCGTCTTTACGCCGGGACCCGTTACTACGAGCAGTACTTC | CASSRLYAGTRYYEQYF
TRBD2 | TRBJ2-1 | few | TRBV20-1 | TGCAGTGCTAGAGAGTCGGCTAGCGGGCCTTACAATGAGCAGTTCTTC | CSARESASGPYNEQFF
- | TRBJ2-1 | - | TRBV20-1 | TGCAGTGCTGGGGGCGCAGGTACCTCCTACAATGAGCAGTTCTTC | CSAGGAGTSYNEQFF
- | TRBJ1-2 | - | TRBV6-5 | TGTGCCAGCAGTTACTCCTCCGGGGAGCTGGACTATGGCTACACCTTC | CASSYSSGELDYGYTF
- | TRBJ2-1 | - | TRBV7-2 | TGTGCCAGCAGCCTGCCTGGGAGTCCTGGAACGGGGTTCTTC | CASSLPGSPGTGFF
TRBD1 | TRBJ2-7 | - | TRBV5-1 | TGCGCCAGTCACCTCTGGGACAGTTCCTACGAGCAGTACTTC | CASHLWDSSYEQYF
TRBD1 | TRBJ2-7 | - | TRBV27 | TGTGCCACCGCGCCCCAGACAGGGGGCTCGGGCGAGCAGTACTTC | CATAPQTGGSGEQYF
TRBD1 | TRBJ2-1 | many | TRBV7-2 | TGTGCCAGCAGCCCGCTGACAGGGGTCCTTTACAATGAGCAGTTCTTC | CASSPLTGVLYNEQFF
- | TRBJ2-3 | few | TRBV18 | TGTGCCAGCTCACCGCCGGGATTGGGAGATACGCAGTATTTT | CASSPPGLGDTQYF
- | TRBJ2-7 | - | TRBV7-6 | TGTGCCAGCAGCCCCACCCCGCGAGGGCGAACCTACGAGCAGTACTTC | CASSPTPRGRTYEQYF
- | TRBJ2-5 | few | TRBV20-1 | TGCAGTGCTAGTGGGTTGGGGACCCAGTACTTC | CSASGLGTQYF
- | TRBJ1-2 | few | TRBV25-1 | TGTGCCAGCAGTGGTCGGAGGGGAACCGTCTATGGCTACACCTTC | CASSGRRGTVYGYTF
- | TRBJ1-2 | - | TRBV29-1 | TGCAGCGTTGCGGCAGGGGAGGGCGGCTACACCTTC | CSVAAGEGGYTF
- | TRBJ2-3 | few | TRBV7-9 | TGTGCCAGCAGCACAGGATTGTCCGATACGCAGTATTTT | CASSTGLSDTQYF
- | TRBJ2-1 | - | TRBV20-1 | TGCAGTGCTACGGACCTTAGGGTGGGGGCAGGCTCCTACAATGAGCAGTTCTTC | CSATDLRVGAGSYNEQFF
TRBD1 | TRBJ2-7 | once | TRBV20-1 | TGCAGTGCGGGACAGGGAGTAAACTACGAGCAGTACTTC | CSAGQGVNYEQYF
TRBD2 | TRBJ2-3 | few | TRBV28 | TGTGCCAGCAGTGATTGGACTAGCGTGAGCACAGATACGCAGTATTTT | CASSDWTSVSTDTQYF
- | TRBJ2-3 | few | TRBV5-1 | TGCGCCAGCAGAGGTATCACAGATACGCAGTATTTT | CASRGITDTQYF
TRBD2 | TRBJ2-1 | many | TRBV5-1 | TGCGCCACCCAGACTAGCAATGGGGCTCAGCAACAGTTCTTC | CATQTSNGAQQQFF
TRBD1 | TRBJ2-4 | few | TRBV7-8 | TGTGCCAGCAGCTTAGCGACGCAGGGGGCGGCCAAAAACATTCAGTACTTC | CASSLATQGAAKNIQYF
TRBD2 | TRBJ2-2 | - | TRBV15 | TGTGCCACCGTCGACGGGGGGTACACCGGGGAGCTGTTTTTT | CATVDGGYTGELFF
- | TRBJ1-6 | few | TRBV12-3/TRBV12-4 | TGTGCCAGCAGTTTCAAGGGCAATTCACCCCTCCACTTT | CASSFKGNSPLHF
TRBD2 | TRBJ2-3 | - | TRBV6-2/TRBV6-3 | TGTGCCAGCAGTTACCCCTTAGAGAAGCGGGGTCTCACAGATACGCAGTATTTT | CASSYPLEKRGLTDTQYF
TRBD1 | TRBJ2-5 | - | TRBV20-1 | TGCAGTGCTATACCCCGGGGACAGGAAGAGACCCAGTACTTC | CSAIPRGQEETQYF
TRBD2 | TRBJ2-5 | many | TRBV5-1 | TGCGCCAGCAGCTTGGGGTCTAGCGGTGAAGAGACCCAGTACTTC | CASSLGSSGEETQYF
TRBD2 | TRBJ2-7 | - | TRBV11-2 | TGTGCCAGCAGCTTAGCCGGGAGGGCCAGGGGCTCCTACGAGCAGTACTTC | CASSLAGRARGSYEQYF
TRBD1 | TRBJ2-2 | - | TRBV5-1 | TGCGCCAGCAGCCTGGACAGGGGGTTGAGAACCGGGGAGCTGTTTTTT | CASSLDRGLRTGELFF
- | TRBJ2-5 | - | TRBV25-1 | TGTGCCAGCAGTGATCCGGTCGCCCAGTACTTC | CASSDPVAQYF